This T cell receptor beta chain was captured by sequencing in a study of blood T cell repertoires in COVID-19. Study in general: There were acute and convalescent COVID-19 samples, and they came from the United States, Italy and Spain. PBMCs, B-cell-depleted T cells, or T cells were the source of the cDNA or gDNA that made up the material.

Original processing notes: Estimation of nucleated cell counts relied on the amplification of reference gene primers. Generated by immunoSEQ multiplex PCR, the TCRdb table keeps only in-frame clones and is missing some. V, J and clone size were drawn from that table, and D and trimming were deduced from the DNA. This sample has about 87,000 clones, with over 75% found just once. There are a few counts of this clone. The CDR3 consists of 14 residues. V dropped 2 bases and J dropped 10; count of bases not matched to a gene: 6. From germline, CDR1 is MDHEN and CDR2 SYDVKM. Sequencing was performed on peripheral blood. This TCR was sampled from a woman of 80 years or more with COVID-19, enrolled during active disease. The J gene is TRBJ2-7, the V gene TRBV28; 12 nucleotides align to TRBD2. The CDR3 region has the DNA TGTGCCAGCAGTTTACTTACTAGCGGGAGGAACCAGTACTTC. This translates into CASSLLTSGRNQYF.